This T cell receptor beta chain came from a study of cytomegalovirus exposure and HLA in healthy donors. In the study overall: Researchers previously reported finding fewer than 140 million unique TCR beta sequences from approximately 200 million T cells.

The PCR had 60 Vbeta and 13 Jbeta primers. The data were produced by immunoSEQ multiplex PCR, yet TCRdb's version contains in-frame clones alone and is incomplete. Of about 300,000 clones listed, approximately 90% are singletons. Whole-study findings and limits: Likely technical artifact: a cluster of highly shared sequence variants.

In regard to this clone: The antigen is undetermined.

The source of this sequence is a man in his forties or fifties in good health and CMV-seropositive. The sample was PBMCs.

This CDR3 reads CASSSGTPGAYGYTF. As DNA, the CDR3 is TGTGCCAGCAGCTCCGGGACTCCGGGAGCCTATGGCTACACCTTC. The chain is built from TRBV13 and TRBJ1-2; possible D gene TRBD1, 5 bases. The CDR3 length is 15 residues. CDR1 is PRHDT, CDR2 FYEKMQ, per germline (reference sequence). With 4 bases removed from V and 4 bases from J, the gap between germline ends came to 16 bases.